These 29 T cell receptor beta chains were all obtained from the same sample, sequenced in a study of shared clonotypes between healthy human individuals. Assay: immunoSEQ multiplex PCR; the TCRdb copy retains only in-frame clones and omits some. Among millions of clones listed, around nine tenths were seen once. The sample taken for sequencing was naive CD4+ T cells sorted from blood. Subset noted: CD45RA+ positively selected. These receptors were obtained from a man aged 18 to 29 in good health.

On this clone itself: The same CDR3 arises from other DNA sequences in this sample as well. The gene calls are TRBV30 and TRBJ2-5; D not certain. The V end was cut by 0 bases, the J end by 4 bases, with 9 bases between. Germline V lookup: CDR1 GTSNPN, CDR2 SVGIG (reference sequence). This CDR3 has 13 amino acids. The CDR3 sequence: CAWSVRVSETQYF. The CDR3 DNA follows: TGTGCCTGGAGTGTAAGGGTTTCAGAGACCCAGTACTTC.

The chain is built from TRBV5-1 and TRBJ2-2, with D perhaps TRBD2 (7 bases). The CDR3 runs to 15 residues. Trimming shortened V by 3 bases and J by 5 bases, and 14 bases separated the two germline ends. Germline CDR1 is SGHRS and CDR2 is YFSETQ. CDR3 amino acids: CASSWGGPGTGELFF. Here the CDR3 DNA reads TGCGCCAGCAGCTGGGGGGGGCCGGGGACCGGGGAGCTGTTTTTT. Full variable domain (rest looked up from reference TRBV5-1 and TRBJ2-2): KAGVTQTPRYLIKTRGQQVTLSCSPISGHRSVSWYQQTPGQGLQFLFEYFSETQRNKGNFPGRFSGRQFSNSRSEMNVSTLELGDSALYLCASSWGGPGTGELFFGEGSRLTVL.

This clone was detected once. The gene calls are TRBV10-2 and TRBJ1-6, with 9 bases that match TRBD1. Germline CDR1 WSHSY, CDR2 SAAADI. After removal of 5 bases from V and 7 bases from J, the junction contained 3 bases not matched to a gene. The CDR3 covers 14 residues. CDR3 sequence reads: CASSIGTGNSPLHF. CDR3 bases: TGCGCCAGCAGTATAGGGACAGGGAATTCACCCCTCCACTTT.

This clone occurred once. The chain combines TRBV6-6 with TRBJ1-5, with D hard to call. Germline CDR1 is MNHNY and CDR2 is SVGAGI (reference sequence). The ends were cut back, 5 bases at V and 7 bases at J, with 18 bases in the middle. The CDR3 has 15 residues. The CDR3: CASSPSGGLSQPQHF. DNA for the CDR3: TGTGCCAGCAGTCCGTCCGGTGGTCTTAGCCAGCCCCAGCATTTT.

This chain uses TRBV28 with TRBJ1-2; D call uncertain. V was shortened by 2 bases and J by 1 base, with 5 bases between the two germline ends. This CDR3 is 13 amino acids long. CDR1 is MDHEN and CDR2 is SYDVKM in the germline V gene. CDR3 amino acids: CASSLDLNYGYTF. The CDR3 DNA is TGTGCCAGCAGTTTAGATCTTAACTATGGCTACACCTTC.

Points on this clone: The sample carries other DNA sequences with the same CDR3. The genes are TRBV9 and TRBJ1-2; 10 positions agree with TRBD1. With V trimmed by 4 bases and J by 4 bases, 4 bases remained unmatched. Looked up from germline, CDR1 is SGDLS and CDR2 is YYNGEE. This CDR3 contains 14 residues. The CDR3 nucleotides are TGTGCCAGCAGCCCCGGACAGGGGGGCTATGGCTACACCTTC. Translating gives CASSPGQGGYGYTF.

This chain links TRBV6-1 with TRBJ2-7; maybe TRBD2 (6 bases). The CDR3 runs 13 residues. Trimming cost V 8 bases and J 3 bases, with 14 bases left between them. Germline V gene lookup returns CDR1 MNHNS and CDR2 SASEGT. The CDR3 sequence is CASGRDSYYEQYF. CDR3 DNA sequence: TGTGCCAGCGGTCGGGACTCCTACTACGAGCAGTACTTC.

For this clone: Other DNA sequences in this sample translate to the same CDR3. CDR3 in DNA: TGTGCCAGCAGCTTAAATTCCGGGGGTTACGAGCAGTACTTC. Protein product: CASSLNSGGYEQYF. The V gene is TRBV7-9, the J gene TRBJ2-7; D is possibly TRBD2 (6 bases). This CDR3 spans 14 amino acids. Germline V gives CDR1 SEHNR, CDR2 FQNEAQ (reference sequence). Deletions cut 2 bases from V and 4 bases from J, with 12 bases between. The full variable domain, with the rest looked up from reference TRBV7-9 and TRBJ2-7, is DTGVSQNPRHKITKRGQNVTFRCDPISEHNRLYWYRQTLGQGPEFLTYFQNEAQLEKSRLLSDRFSAERPKGSFSTLEIQRTEQGDSAMYLCASSLNSGGYEQYFGPGTRLTVT.

The gene calls are TRBV10-3 and TRBJ2-5, with 12 bases lining up with TRBD2. The CDR3 runs to 16 residues. With V trimmed by 4 bases and J by 4 bases, 7 bases remained unmatched. Germline assignment: CDR1 ENHRY and CDR2 SYGVKD. The CDR3 is CAISGASGGATETQYF. The CDR3 DNA sequence: TGTGCCATCAGTGGGGCTAGCGGGGGGGCCACAGAGACCCAGTACTTC.

This clone was observed a few times. The chain joins TRBV18 to TRBJ1-1; D remains unclear. This CDR3 spans 12 amino acids. Germline CDR1 is KGHSH and CDR2 is LQKENI. With 5 bases removed from V and 5 bases from J, the gap between germline ends came to 9 bases. The CDR3 loop is CASSSEWTEAFF. CDR3 bases: TGTGCCAGCTCATCCGAGTGGACTGAAGCTTTCTTT.

About this clone itself: Other DNA sequences in this specimen translate into the identical CDR3. The chain links TRBV5-1 to TRBJ2-7; 8 nucleotides align to TRBD2. The CDR3 consists of 15 residues. Germline trimming cut 0 bases from V and 2 bases from J; bases unmatched to any gene: 4. From germline, CDR1 is SGHRS and CDR2 YFSETQ. The CDR3 reads CASSLATGGAYEQYF. In nucleotides, the CDR3 is TGCGCCAGCAGCTTGGCCACCGGGGGGGCCTACGAGCAGTACTTC.

The chain uses TRBV7-6 and TRBJ2-5, with 11 bases fitting TRBD2. Losses at the gene ends were 4 bases for V and 10 bases for J; bases not matched to a gene: 14. The germline V gene encodes CDR1 SGHVS and CDR2 FNYEAQ. The CDR3 loop spans 16 amino acids. In DNA form, the CDR3 reads TGTGCCAGCAGCTCCGGGACTAGCGGACTAAATGAGGGCCAGTACTTC. Residues: CASSSGTSGLNEGQYF. Drawing the rest from reference TRBV7-6 and TRBJ2-5, the complete variable domain is GAGVSQSPRYKVTKRGQDVALRCDPISGHVSLYWYRQALGQGPEFLTYFNYEAQQDKSGLPNDRFSAERPEGSISTLTIQRTEQRDSAMYRCASSSGTSGLNEGQYFGPGTRLLVL.

The chain is built from TRBV5-6 and TRBJ2-7; TRBD2 agrees at 11 bases. The CDR3 runs 15 residues. The germline gives CDR1 SGHDT, CDR2 YYEEEE. The V and J ends lost 4 bases and 1 base, in that order; junction bases with no gene match: 4. CDR3 bases: TGTGCCAGCAGCGCGGGACTAGCGGTTTCCTACGAGCAGTACTTC. This encodes CASSAGLAVSYEQYF.

The CDR3 here is CASGNLGLSYEQYF. In nucleotides, the CDR3 is TGTGCCAGCGGAAATTTGGGACTATCCTACGAGCAGTACTTC. The chain combines TRBV7-2 with TRBJ2-7; 7 positions agree with TRBD2. The CDR3 contains 14 residues. In germline, CDR1 is SGHTA, CDR2 FQGNSA. J gave up 1 base and V 8 bases, and 8 bases lay outside the gene matches.

The chain carries TRBV4-1 and TRBJ2-7; D unresolved. This CDR3 contains 16 residues. Germline V gene lookup returns CDR1 MGHRA and CDR2 YSYEKL. V was cut by 0 bases and J by 2 bases, with 14 bases left in between. The CDR3 bases are TGCGCCAGCAGCCAAGATACGCCGCCCCAGCCCTACGAGCAGTACTTC. Translating gives CASSQDTPPQPYEQYF.

This rearrangement joins TRBV11-2 to TRBJ2-1; D is uncertain. The CDR3 has 15 residues. The germline V and J ends were trimmed by 1 base and 6 bases, with 13 bases remaining between them. The germline V gene encodes CDR1 SGHAT and CDR2 FQNNGV. Here the CDR3 reads CASSLGQFDSNEQFF. DNA of the CDR3: TGTGCCAGCAGCTTAGGACAATTTGATAGCAATGAGCAGTTCTTC. The whole variable domain, filled in from reference TRBV11-2 and TRBJ2-1, reads EAGVAQSPRYKIIEKRQSVAFWCNPISGHATLYWYQQILGQGPKLLIQFQNNGVVDDSQLPKDRFSAERLKGVDSTLKIQPAKLEDSAVYLCASSLGQFDSNEQFFGPGTRLTVL.

This chain joins TRBV7-2 and TRBJ2-2, with TRBD2 identical over 8 bases. Germline CDR1 and CDR2: SGHTA and FQGNSA. The CDR3 sequence is 16 residues long. The V segment lost 4 bases and the J segment 0 bases; nucleotides outside the gene matches: 4. The CDR3 loop is CASSWTSISNTGELFF. Written as DNA, the CDR3 is TGTGCCAGCAGCTGGACTAGCATATCGAACACCGGGGAGCTGTTTTTT.

This rearrangement joins TRBV19 to TRBJ2-3; D may be TRBD1 (6 bases). Looked up from germline, CDR1 is LNHDA and CDR2 is SQIVND (reference sequence). The V gene lost 5 bases and the J gene lost 2 bases, with 23 bases spanning the gap. The CDR3 has 18 residues. CDR3 loop: CASSPRLPGTPHTDTQYF. The CDR3 DNA is TGTGCCAGTAGTCCTAGGCTACCCGGGACACCTCACACAGATACGCAGTATTTT.

V usage is TRBV6-6 and J usage is TRBJ1-3, with TRBD1 as a possible D gene (6 bases). The CDR3 has 14 amino acids. Per germline, CDR1 MNHNY and CDR2 SVGAGI (reference sequence). V was shortened by 5 bases and J by 2 bases, with 10 bases between the two germline ends. The chain's CDR3 is CASSQQGTGNTIYF. The CDR3 region has the DNA TGTGCCAGCAGTCAACAGGGCACTGGAAACACCATATATTTT.

In the case of this clone: Other DNA sequences in this specimen translate into the identical CDR3. The chain uses TRBV6-6 and TRBJ2-7; D uncertain. The CDR3 extends over 11 amino acids. V lost 2 bases, J lost 4 bases, and 3 bases lay in between. Germline values: CDR1 MNHNY, CDR2 SVGAGI (reference sequence). The CDR3: CASSYNYEQYF. CDR3 bases: TGTGCCAGCAGTTACAATTACGAGCAGTACTTC.

The chain combines TRBV25-1 with TRBJ1-4; D perhaps matches TRBD1 (6 bases). Germline CDR1 and CDR2: MGHDK and SYGVNS. This CDR3 spans 13 amino acids. The germline V and J ends were trimmed by 6 bases and 5 bases, with 10 bases remaining between them. For the CDR3, the DNA is TGTGCCAGCAGGGACAGCACGAATGAAAAACTGTTTTTT. Translating it yields CASRDSTNEKLFF.

The J gene is TRBJ1-4, the V gene TRBV28; TRBD1 might be the D (5 bases). The CDR3 has 17 amino acids. Germline-derived CDR1 and CDR2 are MDHEN and SYDVKM. The ends were cut back, 3 bases at V and 0 bases at J, with 14 bases in the middle. The CDR3 loop is CASSFGGGAATNEKLFF. The CDR3 DNA reads as TGTGCCAGCAGTTTTGGTGGAGGGGCCGCAACTAATGAAAAACTGTTTTTT.

The chain recombines TRBV9 with TRBJ2-1, with D possibly being TRBD2 (5 bases). Germline CDR1 is SGDLS and CDR2 is YYNGEE. V was shortened by 3 bases and J by 2 bases, with 6 bases between the two germline ends. There are 13 residues in the CDR3. The CDR3 coding sequence is TGTGCCAGCAGCGACGGGACCTACAATGAGCAGTTCTTC. This encodes CASSDGTYNEQFF.

On this clone: Other DNA sequences from this sample encode an identical CDR3 as well. J is TRBJ2-7 and V is TRBV18; no clear D. This CDR3 has 12 residues. The germline gives CDR1 KGHSH, CDR2 LQKENI. Trimming took 3 bases from V and 2 from J, leaving 5 bases between them. CDR3 amino acids: CASSPDAYEQYF. The CDR3 region has the DNA TGTGCCAGCTCACCCGACGCCTACGAGCAGTACTTC.

The chain recombines TRBV5-1 with TRBJ2-7, with D maybe TRBD1 (6 bases). The V gene's germline CDR1 is SGHRS and CDR2 YFSETQ. This CDR3 contains 14 residues. V lost 4 bases, J lost 0 bases, and 11 bases lay in between. CDR3 in DNA: TGCGCCAGCAGCAAGGACAGCGGCTCCTACGAGCAGTACTTC. Translated, it gives CASSKDSGSYEQYF.

The CDR3 DNA follows: TGTGCCAGCAGCGTAGATGAGGGGGGGAATGAAAAACTGTTTTTT. Protein sequence: CASSVDEGGNEKLFF. This chain links TRBV9 with TRBJ1-4, with D possibly being TRBD1 (6 bases). V lost 0 bases to trimming and J lost 5 bases, with 11 bases between them. CDR1 is SGDLS and CDR2 is YYNGEE in the germline V gene. The length of the CDR3 is 15 residues.

This clone was detected only a few times. The J gene is TRBJ2-7, the V gene TRBV7-9; 7 nucleotides agree with TRBD1. CDR1 SEHNR and CDR2 FQNEAQ come from the germline V gene (reference sequence). The CDR3 sequence is 12 residues long. After removal of 4 bases from V and 6 bases from J, the junction contained 3 bases not matched to a gene. CDR3 in DNA: TGTGCCAGCAGCTCGACAGGGTTCGAGCAGTACTTC. It translates to CASSSTGFEQYF.

This chain links TRBV28 with TRBJ1-5; TRBD1 matches 7 bases. This CDR3 is 16 amino acids long. Trimming cost V 6 bases and J 0 bases; bases outside gene matches: 8. Germline loops: CDR1 MDHEN, CDR2 SYDVKM. The CDR3: CASRSLDRYSNQPQHF. The DNA for the CDR3 is TGTGCCAGCAGATCTCTGGACAGGTATAGCAATCAGCCCCAGCATTTT.

This clone was seen just once. This chain connects TRBV6-5 to TRBJ2-7; the D is unclear. Trimming cost V 3 bases and J 2 bases, with 14 bases left between them. CDR1 MNHEY and CDR2 SVGAGI come from the germline V gene. The CDR3 runs 15 residues. This chain's CDR3 is CASSYVRSSPYEQYF. The CDR3 region has the DNA TGTGCCAGCAGTTATGTCAGGAGTTCTCCCTACGAGCAGTACTTC.